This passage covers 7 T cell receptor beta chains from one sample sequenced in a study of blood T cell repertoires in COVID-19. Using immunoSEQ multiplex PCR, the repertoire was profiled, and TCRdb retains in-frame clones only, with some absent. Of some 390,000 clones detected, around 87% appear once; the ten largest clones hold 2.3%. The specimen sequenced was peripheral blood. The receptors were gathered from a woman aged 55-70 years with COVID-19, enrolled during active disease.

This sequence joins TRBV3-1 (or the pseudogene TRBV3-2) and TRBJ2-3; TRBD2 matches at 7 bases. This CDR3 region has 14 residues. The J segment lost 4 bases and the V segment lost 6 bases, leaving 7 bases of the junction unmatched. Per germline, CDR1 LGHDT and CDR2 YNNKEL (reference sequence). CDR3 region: CASRLASAPDTQYF. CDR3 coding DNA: TGTGCCAGCAGACTAGCGTCTGCCCCAGATACGCAGTATTTT.

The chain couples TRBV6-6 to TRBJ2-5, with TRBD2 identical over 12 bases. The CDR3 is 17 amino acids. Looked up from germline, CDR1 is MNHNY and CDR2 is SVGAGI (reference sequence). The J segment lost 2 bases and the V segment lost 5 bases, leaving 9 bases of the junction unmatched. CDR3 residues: CASSQGQLAGGQETQYF. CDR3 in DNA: TGTGCCAGCAGTCAGGGGCAGCTAGCGGGGGGGCAAGAGACCCAGTACTTC.

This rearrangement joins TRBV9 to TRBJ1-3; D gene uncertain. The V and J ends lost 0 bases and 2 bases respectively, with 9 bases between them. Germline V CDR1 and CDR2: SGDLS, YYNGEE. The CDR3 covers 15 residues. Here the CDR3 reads CASSVGREPGNTIYF. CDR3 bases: TGTGCCAGCAGCGTAGGCCGGGAACCTGGAAACACCATATATTTT.

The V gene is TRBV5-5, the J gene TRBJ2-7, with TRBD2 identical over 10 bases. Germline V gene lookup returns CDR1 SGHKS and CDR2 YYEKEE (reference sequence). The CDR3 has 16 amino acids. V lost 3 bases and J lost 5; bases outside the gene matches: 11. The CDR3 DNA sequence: TGTGCCAGCAGCTCGAACCTAGCGGGGGCCGGGCACGAGCAGTACTTC. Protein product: CASSSNLAGAGHEQYF.

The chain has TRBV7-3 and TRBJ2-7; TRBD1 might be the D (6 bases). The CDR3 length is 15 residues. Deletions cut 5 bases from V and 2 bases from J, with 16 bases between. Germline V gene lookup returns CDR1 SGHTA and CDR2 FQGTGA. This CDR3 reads CASSVMPGQAYEQYF. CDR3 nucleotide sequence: TGTGCCAGCAGCGTAATGCCGGGACAAGCCTACGAGCAGTACTTC.

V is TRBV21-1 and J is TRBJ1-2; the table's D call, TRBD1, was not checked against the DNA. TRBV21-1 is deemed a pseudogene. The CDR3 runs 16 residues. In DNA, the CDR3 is TGTGCCAGCAGCAAAGAACTTGGACAGGGTATCTATGGCTACACCTTC. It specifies CASSKELGQGIYGYTF.

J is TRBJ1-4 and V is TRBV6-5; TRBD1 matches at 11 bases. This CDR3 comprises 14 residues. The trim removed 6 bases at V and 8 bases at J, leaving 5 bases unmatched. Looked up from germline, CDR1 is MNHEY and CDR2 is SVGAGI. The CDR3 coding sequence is TGTGCCAGCAGCAGGACAGGGGGCAGAGAAAAACTGTTTTTT. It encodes CASSRTGGREKLFF.